The source of this T cell receptor beta chain is a study of control samples from healthy donors and cancer patients (dated by TCRdb to the early 2020s). The germline ends are 16 bases apart after V is trimmed by 5 bases and J by 1 base. From its cysteine to its phenylalanine, the CDR3 spans 16 amino acids. The kept DNA is CDR3 alone, 48 bases in frame from the first base. CDR1 and CDR2 are read off the germline V gene as SGHVS and FNYEAQ. The library was prepared using the immunoSEQ multiplex PCR assay. Entries here come from immuneACCESS through TCRdb and include only in-frame sequences with V and J called. Some clones fail to appear in such tables; in the studies checked, an unresolved V gene covers under half of the shortfall, and the cause of the remainder is unknown. The sample contains 130,000 or so clones, about 93% of them found a single time. About 2.7% of the sample is taken by the ten largest.

Worth noting for this clone: No cognate antigen has been identified for it. No per-base quality is available; no much larger clone lies one base away.

Material: blood. The source of this sequence is a man aged 35-49 years in good health. Recombination linked TRBV7-6 to TRBJ2-3; TRBD1 is a possible D gene, resting on 6 matching bases. Here is the DNA: TGTGCCAGCAGCCCAGACAGGCAAGGGGGCACAGATACGCAGTATTTT. This yields the protein CASSPDRQGGTDTQYF.